The 5 T cell receptor beta chains given below trace back to one sample, sequenced in a study of OX40 agonist ivuxolimab in advanced cancers. Measured with immunoSEQ multiplex PCR; TCRdb has only the in-frame clones, and not every one. The table shows tens of thousands of clones, with 70% to 90% occurring only once. Sequencing was performed on CD4+ or CD8+ T cells sorted from blood, taken in a trial of the OX40 agonist ivuxolimab. The receptors originated from an adult with an advanced solid tumor such as melanoma, head and neck, liver or kidney cancer.

The chain combines TRBV7-2 with TRBJ2-5, with 8 bases lining up with TRBD2. Germline values: CDR1 SGHTA, CDR2 FQGNSA. The CDR3 has 16 residues. V dropped 5 bases and J dropped 0; count of bases not matched to a gene: 8. This CDR3 reads CASSHPQREYQETQYF. The CDR3 nucleotides are TGTGCCAGCAGCCACCCCCAGCGGGAGTACCAAGAGACCCAGTACTTC.

The chain uses TRBV27 and TRBJ2-7, with 10 bases identical to TRBD1. The CDR3 has 16 residues. V was clipped by 5 bases and J by 2 bases; unmatched bases: 9. From germline, CDR1 is MNHEY and CDR2 SMNVEV (reference sequence). The DNA of the CDR3 is TGTGCCAGCAGTCTCTCCTCCGGGACAGGGGCCTACGAGCAGTACTTC. Encoded protein: CASSLSSGTGAYEQYF.

The rearrangement uses TRBV5-6 and TRBJ1-1; maybe TRBD1 (5 bases). Germline CDR1 and CDR2: SGHDT and YYEEEE. CDR3 size: 14 residues. V was cut by 0 bases and J by 4 bases, with 10 bases left in between. CDR3 region: CASSLGVGGTEAFF. For the CDR3, the DNA is TGTGCCAGCAGCTTGGGAGTCGGGGGCACTGAAGCTTTCTTT.

This clone has only one observation. Written as DNA, the CDR3 is TGTGCCAGCAGCTTGGAGGGGGACTCGCCATCCGAGCAGTACTTC. Amino acids: CASSLEGDSPSEQYF. The genes are TRBV5-5 and TRBJ2-7; D is perhaps TRBD1 or TRBD2 (6 bases each). The CDR3 has 15 amino acids. Germline V gene lookup returns CDR1 SGHKS and CDR2 YYEKEE (reference sequence). V lost 0 bases and J 6 bases, leaving 16 bases between the germline ends. The full variable domain, rest sourced from reference TRBV5-5 and TRBJ2-7, is DAGVTQSPTHLIKTRGQQVTLRCSPISGHKSVSWYQQVLGQGPQFIFQYYEKEERGRGNFPDRFSARQFPNYSSELNVNALLLGDSALYLCASSLEGDSPSEQYFGPGTRLTVT.

The CDR3 sequence is CASSLVPDETQYF. The DNA of the CDR3 is TGCGCCAGCAGCTTGGTACCAGACGAGACCCAGTACTTC. The chain is built from TRBV5-1 and TRBJ2-5, with no clear D. CDR1 and CDR2 (germline): SGHRS, YFSETQ. The CDR3 covers 13 residues. Trimming took off 0 bases at V and 5 bases at J, with 8 bases between the two ends.